These T cell receptor beta chains were read from a single sample in a study of control samples from healthy donors and cancer patients. The method was immunoSEQ multiplex PCR; TCRdb's version includes in-frame clones alone and lacks a portion of them. This table holds about 130,000 clones, roughly 89% found once. The sequenced sample was blood. Receptor source: a man aged 18 to 30 in good health. Each CDR3 is given with its conserved first and last residue. The order of the fields is V gene, clone size, J gene, D gene, CDR3 DNA, CDR3 protein. A D gene is named only where the DNA matches it firmly. Some rows mark clone size as missing; the rest say once, few, many or name a class of expanded clone.

>TRBV7-9|.|TRBJ2-3|TRBD2
TGTGCCAGCAGCGTAAGCGGGGGGGGCACAGATACGCAGTATTTT
CASSVSGGGTDTQYF
>TRBV10-2|.|TRBJ2-5|TRBD2
TGCGCCAGCAGTGAGGGTCGGGGGGGCGGAGAGACCCAGTACTTC
CASSEGRGGGETQYF
>TRBV3-1/TRBV3-2|.|TRBJ2-5|TRBD2
TGTGCCAGCAGCCTAGAGCGGGGGGGCCGGAAAGAGACCCAGTACTTC
CASSLERGGRKETQYF
>TRBV25-1|.|TRBJ1-4|.
TGTGCCAGCACCGGATGGGAGGGGCGAGAAAAACTGTTTTTT
CASTGWEGREKLFF
>TRBV5-1|.|TRBJ1-5|TRBD1
TGCGCCAGCAGCTTGGATGGACAGGGCAATCAGCCCCAGCATTTT
CASSLDGQGNQPQHF
>TRBV3-1/TRBV3-2|.|TRBJ2-7|.
TGTGCCAGCAGCTCACAGGGCGGCGCGGGCGAGCAGTACTTC
CASSSQGGAGEQYF
>TRBV9|.|TRBJ2-3|.
TGTGCCAGCAGCGTGCAAGGGGGGCCGGCAGATACGCAGTATTTT
CASSVQGGPADTQYF
>TRBV24-1|.|TRBJ1-2|.
TGTGCCACCAGTGATTTGAAAGGGGATGGCTACACCTTC
CATSDLKGDGYTF
>TRBV2|.|TRBJ1-1|.
TGTGCCAGCAGTGACCAGGGGACCGGCACTGAAGCTTTCTTT
CASSDQGTGTEAFF
>TRBV6-5|.|TRBJ1-3|.
TGTGCCAGCTTGGGTGGAAACACCATATATTTT
CASLGGNTIYF
>TRBV2|.|TRBJ1-3|.
TGTGCCACCCGGAGTCACGCCTCTGGAAACACCATATATTTT
CATRSHASGNTIYF
>TRBV15|.|TRBJ2-7|TRBD2
TGTGCCACCAGCAGAGAGGAGCGGGGGAATCAGCAGTACTTC
CATSREERGNQQYF
>TRBV9|.|TRBJ1-2|.
TGTGCCAGCAACAATCCAGGGGCGGACTATGGCTACACCTTC
CASNNPGADYGYTF
>TRBV2|once|TRBJ1-2|.
TGTGCCAGCAGTACAGACACGCCCTATGGCTACACCTTC
CASSTDTPYGYTF
>TRBV7-9|.|TRBJ2-5|TRBD2
TGTGCCAGCAGCTTAGAGGGAGGGATCGTAGAGACCCAGTACTTC
CASSLEGGIVETQYF
>TRBV5-6|.|TRBJ2-5|TRBD2
TGTGCCAGCAGCCCACGACTAGCGGGGGGGCCGGGGGAGACCCAGTACTTC
CASSPRLAGGPGETQYF
>TRBV7-9|.|TRBJ2-1|TRBD1
TGTGCCAGCAGCTTACGAGTAGGACAGGAGTCGGATGAGCAGTTCTTC
CASSLRVGQESDEQFF
>TRBV18|once|TRBJ2-3|.
TGTGCCAGCTCACCGACCAGCGGTAGCACAGATACGCAGTATTTT
CASSPTSGSTDTQYF
>TRBV5-4|.|TRBJ2-7|TRBD2
TGTGCCAGCAGCTTCGGGGGGGGTTACGAGCAGTACTTC
CASSFGGGYEQYF